This entry describes one T cell receptor beta chain. 0.5 to 1 ug RNA was reverse transcribed with random hexamers. Across 54 Vbeta and 13 Jbeta, TCR beta CDR3 was amplified with immunoSEQ multiplex PCR. TCRdb re-derived calls from the immunoSEQ multiplex PCR reads in MiXCR, one entry per CDR3 protein. The sample lists roughly 200,000 distinct CDR3 sequences; around 96% were seen once. Controls were drawn from healthy donors and were matched for age and sex. This CDR3 spans 13 amino acids. V gave up 3 bases and J gave up 6 bases, with 9 bases separating them. The germline V gene encodes CDR1 KGHSH and CDR2 LQKENI. The data were obtained in a study of CD8 T cells in Susac syndrome.

This clonotype originated in a human donor in good health. The sequenced sample was CD4+ T cells from PBMCs. This rearrangement joins TRBV18 to TRBJ2-1; no firm D call. Written as DNA, the CDR3 is TGTGCCAGCTCACCCTTACAGCTCAATGAGCAGTTCTTC. Translated, it gives CASSPLQLNEQFF.